Below are 32 T cell receptor beta chains sequenced from a single sample in a study of memory CD4+ T cells and cytomegalovirus serostatus. Measured with immunoSEQ multiplex PCR; TCRdb has only the in-frame clones, and not every one. The sample includes 45,000 to 50,000 clones, about three quarters of them seen just once. Single viable CD3+CD4+CD8-CD45RO+ cells were sorted as the memory CD4+ T cells. The specimen sequenced was memory CD4+ T cells from blood. Receptors originate from an adult in good health and CMV-seronegative.

The rearrangement joins TRBV28 to TRBJ2-3; 8 bases are shared with TRBD1. Germline V CDR1 and CDR2: MDHEN, SYDVKM. V lost 6 bases, J lost 8 bases, and 13 bases stayed unmatched. CDR3 length equals 15 residues. CDR3 sequence: CASRMTGEGRGTQYF. The CDR3, as DNA: TGTGCCAGCAGAATGACAGGGGAAGGCCGTGGTACGCAGTATTTT.

The rearrangement joins TRBV6-5 to TRBJ2-3; D may be TRBD2 (5 bases). V was clipped by 6 bases and J by 6 bases, with 10 bases between them. From germline, CDR1 is MNHEY and CDR2 SVGAGI. The CDR3 has 12 residues. The CDR3 loop reads CASSRSSDTQYF. As DNA, the CDR3 is TGTGCCAGCAGCCGGTCTAGCGATACGCAGTATTTT.

The rearrangement uses TRBV19 and TRBJ1-4; D perhaps matches TRBD1 (5 bases). The CDR3 totals 12 residues. Germline values: CDR1 LNHDA, CDR2 SQIVND (reference sequence). Trimming left V 6 bases short and J 8 bases short, with 10 bases between. The CDR3 DNA is TGTGCCAGTAGCCAGGGTTTGGAAAAACTGTTTTTT. Its translation is CASSQGLEKLFF.

The chain joins TRBV2 to TRBJ2-3; D remains ambiguous. This CDR3 has 14 amino acids. Per the germline V gene, CDR1 is SNHLY and CDR2 is FYNNEI. V dropped 6 bases and J dropped 0 bases, with 10 bases sitting between them. This CDR3 is CASSDDRSTDTQYF. The CDR3 DNA reads TGTGCCAGCAGCGATGACCGAAGCACAGATACGCAGTATTTT.

V and J are TRBV7-9 and TRBJ2-5, with D perhaps being TRBD1 or TRBD2 (6 bases each). Trimming removed 1 base from V and 1 base from J, with 13 bases in between. CDR1 is SEHNR and CDR2 is FQNEAQ in the germline V gene (reference sequence). The CDR3 is 16 amino acids. DNA of the CDR3: TGTGCCAGCAGCTTAGGGACAGCGGGCCCCCAAGAGACCCAGTACTTC. Protein sequence: CASSLGTAGPQETQYF.

The chain recombines TRBV2 with TRBJ2-1; 11 bases map to TRBD2. Unmatched junction bases numbered 16, after V lost 7 bases and J lost 8 bases. From germline, CDR1 is SNHLY and CDR2 FYNNEI. The CDR3 is made up of 17 amino acids. The CDR3 sequence is CASTLVVLAGGRDEQFF. CDR3 DNA: TGTGCCAGCACCCTGGTTGTGTTAGCGGGGGGGCGAGATGAGCAGTTCTTC.

CDR3 nucleotides: TGTGCCAGCAGGGCCGGGACTCCCGGATGGCCCCAGCATTTT. This gives the protein CASRAGTPGWPQHF. V gene TRBV6-1 combines with J gene TRBJ1-5, with a possible D match to TRBD1 (5 bases). Germline-derived CDR1 and CDR2 are MNHNS and SASEGT. This CDR3 has 14 residues. Trimming cost V 6 bases and J 9 bases, with 18 bases left between them.

The rearrangement uses TRBV6-5 and TRBJ2-1; D uncertain. The germline gives CDR1 MNHEY, CDR2 SVGAGI. The V end was cut by 0 bases, the J end by 5 bases, with 14 bases between. This CDR3 spans 16 amino acids. CDR3 sequence reads: CASSYSTVRRNNEQFF. The DNA of the CDR3 is TGTGCCAGCAGTTACTCGACTGTTCGACGCAACAATGAGCAGTTCTTC.

This clone was counted only a few times. The gene calls are TRBV11-2 and TRBJ2-7; 8 bases are a match to TRBD2. The CDR3 is 17 residues long. CDR1 and CDR2 (germline): SGHAT, FQNNGV. The V gene end was trimmed by 1 base and the J gene end by 2 bases; junction bases not matched to a gene: 10. The CDR3 DNA follows: TGTGCCAGCAGCTTAGTGTGGTGGCGGGAGGAGACCTACGAGCAGTACTTC. Amino acid sequence: CASSLVWWREETYEQYF. The full variable domain, rest sourced from reference TRBV11-2 and TRBJ2-7, is EAGVAQSPRYKIIEKRQSVAFWCNPISGHATLYWYQQILGQGPKLLIQFQNNGVVDDSQLPKDRFSAERLKGVDSTLKIQPAKLEDSAVYLCASSLVWWREETYEQYFGPGTRLTVT.

The chain has TRBV4-1 and TRBJ1-2, with D perhaps TRBD1 (5 bases). Germline-derived CDR1 and CDR2 are MGHRA and YSYEKL. Trimming took 0 bases from V and 4 from J, leaving 24 bases between them. CDR3 length: 19 residues. The CDR3 DNA follows: TGCGCCAGCAGCCAAGATAATACCCCGGGACGGGGACGGCGCTATGGCTACACCTTC. Translated, it gives CASSQDNTPGRGRRYGYTF.

V and J are TRBV27 and TRBJ2-3; D uncertain. With 2 bases removed from V and 0 bases from J, the gap between germline ends came to 15 bases. Germline V gene lookup returns CDR1 MNHEY and CDR2 SMNVEV (reference sequence). This CDR3 spans 17 amino acids. CDR3 amino acids: CASSLGQRPPSTDTQYF. The CDR3 region has the DNA TGTGCCAGCAGTTTAGGGCAGCGCCCCCCTAGCACAGATACGCAGTATTTT.

The chain has TRBV5-4 and TRBJ1-2; D unresolved. This CDR3 comprises 15 residues. V was shortened by 4 bases and J by 0 bases, with 13 bases between the two germline ends. Germline V gene data show CDR1 as SGHNT and CDR2 as YYREEE (reference sequence). CDR3 DNA sequence: TGTGCCAGCAGCCCTACCGGAGCAGCTAACTATGGCTACACCTTC. It codes for CASSPTGAANYGYTF.

The V gene is TRBV18, the J gene TRBJ2-1; D is unresolved. Germline V CDR1 and CDR2: KGHSH, LQKENI. The V and J ends lost 0 bases and 5 bases respectively, with 11 bases between them. This CDR3 is 15 amino acids long. The CDR3 DNA reads TGTGCCAGCTCACCACCGGGAACACGAAACAATGAGCAGTTCTTC. Translating gives CASSPPGTRNNEQFF.

The gene calls are TRBV19 and TRBJ1-2, with a weak D call TRBD1 (6 bases). CDR1 and CDR2 from the germline V gene are LNHDA and SQIVND (reference sequence). Trimming pared 2 bases from V and 4 bases from J, leaving 14 bases between. The CDR3 consists of 15 residues. The CDR3 here is CASSIMGGRGYGYTF. In DNA form, the CDR3 reads TGTGCCAGTAGTATAATGGGGGGGCGCGGCTATGGCTACACCTTC.

The CDR3 coding sequence is TGTGCCAGCAGACGTACCTGGCGAGGGGGCTATGGCTACACCTTC. It specifies CASRRTWRGGYGYTF. J is TRBJ1-2 and V is TRBV6-5; maybe TRBD1 (6 bases). This CDR3 is 15 amino acids long. The V and J ends lost 6 bases and 4 bases respectively, with 18 bases between them. CDR1 is MNHEY, CDR2 SVGAGI, per germline.

V gene TRBV11-2 combines with J gene TRBJ2-5; 8 nucleotides line up with TRBD1. The ends lost 4 bases at V and 6 bases at J; junction bases unmatched: 4. CDR3 length: 13 amino acids. The germline V gene has CDR1 SGHAT and CDR2 FQNNGV. The CDR3 is CASSSGQGQTQYF. CDR3 DNA sequence: TGTGCCAGCAGCTCCGGACAGGGCCAGACCCAGTACTTC.

The V call is TRBV25-1, the J call TRBJ1-1; D unresolved. This CDR3 contains 13 residues. Germline lookup yields CDR1 MGHDK and CDR2 SYGVNS. V was trimmed by 9 bases and J by 3 bases, leaving 14 bases between them. DNA for the CDR3: TGTGCCAGTCGACGGGATTATGACACTGAAGCTTTCTTT. Protein sequence: CASRRDYDTEAFF.

This rearrangement joins TRBV4-1 to TRBJ2-7; 7 bases fit TRBD1. The CDR3 runs to 15 residues. Germline values: CDR1 MGHRA, CDR2 YSYEKL. Losses at the gene ends were 4 bases for V and 0 bases for J; bases not matched to a gene: 6. The CDR3 sequence is CASSLLGQFSYEQYF. CDR3 DNA: TGCGCCAGCAGCCTCTTGGGACAGTTCTCCTACGAGCAGTACTTC.

This clone appeared a single time. The CDR3 here is CASSQDMRFGYGYTF. In DNA form, the CDR3 reads TGTGCCAGCAGCCAAGACATGAGGTTCGGCTATGGCTACACCTTC. The chain combines TRBV4-2 with TRBJ1-2; D uncertain. Germline V gene sequence: CDR1 LGHNA, CDR2 YNFKEQ. Trimming left V 0 bases short and J 4 bases short, with 12 bases between. The CDR3 consists of 15 residues.

This sequence joins TRBV5-1 and TRBJ1-1, with D unclear. This CDR3 contains 14 residues. Germline V lookup: CDR1 SGHRS, CDR2 YFSETQ. V lost 0 bases, J lost 11 bases, and 17 bases lay in between. DNA for the CDR3: TGCGCCAGCAGCTTGGGAGTGGTCGGGTTTGATGCTTTCTTT. Its protein product is CASSLGVVGFDAFF.

This chain uses TRBV6-6 with TRBJ1-6; maybe TRBD1 (5 bases). Between the trimmed V and J ends, which lost 6 bases and 5 bases, there was a span of 14 bases. Germline V gene lookup returns CDR1 MNHNY and CDR2 SVGAGI (reference sequence). The CDR3 has 15 residues. The CDR3 sequence: CASSPPRGDNSPLHF. The CDR3 DNA is TGTGCCAGCAGCCCCCCGCGGGGCGATAATTCACCCCTCCACTTT.

This clone was detected a few times. The V and J genes are TRBV7-6 and TRBJ2-4; 9 bases match TRBD1. Unmatched junction bases numbered 8, after V lost 5 bases and J lost 0 bases. Germline V CDR1 and CDR2: SGHVS, FNYEAQ. The CDR3 contains 17 residues. The CDR3 nucleotides read TGTGCCAGCAGCGCGGGGACAGGGTCCTTAGCCAAAAACATTCAGTACTTC. Translated: CASSAGTGSLAKNIQYF.

The chain couples TRBV5-1 to TRBJ1-2; D is possibly TRBD1 (6 bases). Germline CDR1 and CDR2: SGHRS and YFSETQ. With 4 bases removed from V and 7 bases from J, the gap between germline ends came to 20 bases. The CDR3 extends over 15 amino acids. The DNA of the CDR3 is TGCGCCAGCAGCCCAGCCGGGACACAGGTCGGTGGCTACACCTTC. Its translation: CASSPAGTQVGGYTF.

This clone came up a few times. This rearrangement joins TRBV2 to TRBJ1-1; possibly TRBD1 for D (6 bases). Trimming took off 8 bases at V and 0 bases at J, with 16 bases between the two ends. In germline, CDR1 is SNHLY, CDR2 FYNNEI. This CDR3 contains 15 residues. The CDR3 region has the DNA TGTGCCAGCTGCCGGACGGACAGACTGAACACTGAAGCTTTCTTT. Its protein is CASCRTDRLNTEAFF.

CDR3 coding DNA: TGCGCCAGCAGCTTTATAGGGAACACTGAAGCTTTCTTT. Translating gives CASSFIGNTEAFF. The chain joins TRBV5-1 to TRBJ1-1; no clear D. The CDR3 consists of 13 residues. Trimming cost V 2 bases and J 1 base, with 6 bases left between them. Germline values: CDR1 SGHRS, CDR2 YFSETQ.

The sample holds one count of this clone. The chain couples TRBV28 to TRBJ2-1; D unresolved. Trimming shortened V by 6 bases and J by 0 bases, and 3 bases separated the two germline ends. The CDR3 covers 12 residues. The V gene's germline CDR1 is MDHEN and CDR2 SYDVKM. For the CDR3, the DNA is TGTGCCAGCAGCAACTCCTACAATGAGCAGTTCTTC. Protein product: CASSNSYNEQFF.

The chain joins TRBV28 to TRBJ2-7; TRBD2 is a possible D gene (5 bases). The V end was cut by 10 bases, the J end by 4 bases, with 8 bases between. The CDR3 has 10 residues. Per the germline V gene, CDR1 is MDHEN and CDR2 is SYDVKM. CDR3 bases: TGTGCCACCGCGGGTTACGAGCAGTACTTC. Its translation is CATAGYEQYF.

The genes are TRBV7-8 and TRBJ1-2, with 9 bases lining up with TRBD1. Germline V lookup: CDR1 SGHVS, CDR2 FQNEAQ. CDR3 length: 14 residues. V dropped 3 bases and J dropped 3; count of bases not matched to a gene: 2. CDR3 sequence reads: CASSFRDRDYGYTF. CDR3 nucleotide sequence: TGTGCCAGCAGCTTCCGGGACAGGGACTATGGCTACACCTTC.

The J gene is TRBJ2-7, the V gene TRBV5-1; TRBD1 agrees at 7 bases. J gave up 5 bases and V 3 bases, and 5 bases lay outside the gene matches. Germline-derived CDR1 and CDR2 are SGHRS and YFSETQ. The CDR3 is made up of 13 amino acids. Written as DNA, the CDR3 is TGCGCCAGCAGCTGGGGGACAGCCGACGAGCAGTACTTC. Translated, it gives CASSWGTADEQYF. Supplemented by reference TRBV5-1 and TRBJ2-7, the full variable domain reads KAGVTQTPRYLIKTRGQQVTLSCSPISGHRSVSWYQQTPGQGLQFLFEYFSETQRNKGNFPGRFSGRQFSNSRSEMNVSTLELGDSALYLCASSWGTADEQYFGPGTRLTVT.

The V gene is TRBV25-1, the J gene TRBJ1-2, with D possibly being TRBD1 (6 bases). This CDR3 has 13 residues. CDR1 MGHDK and CDR2 SYGVNS come from the germline V gene. The V and J ends lost 8 bases and 5 bases respectively, with 15 bases between them. CDR3 nucleotide sequence: TGTGCCAGCCAAGACAGGCCTGAGTATGGCTACACCTTC. It codes for CASQDRPEYGYTF.

The rearrangement links TRBV28 to TRBJ1-4; maybe TRBD1 (5 bases). V was shortened by 5 bases and J by 7 bases, with 17 bases between the two germline ends. Germline V gives CDR1 MDHEN, CDR2 SYDVKM. CDR3 length: 15 residues. As DNA, the CDR3 is TGTGCCAGCAGTCCCCCTGGGGGGAGTAGTGAAAAACTGTTTTTT. This codes for CASSPPGGSSEKLFF. Complete variable domain (other parts from reference TRBV28 and TRBJ1-4): DVKVTQSSRYLVKRTGEKVFLECVQDMDHENMFWYRQDPGLGLRLIYFSYDVKMKEKGDIPEGYSVSREKKERFSLILESASTNQTSMYLCASSPPGGSSEKLFFGSGTQLSVL.

CDR3: CASSQRQGDSPLHF. The CDR3 bases are TGCGCCAGCAGCCAGCGGCAGGGCGATTCACCCCTCCACTTT. The gene calls are TRBV5-1 and TRBJ1-6, with D maybe TRBD1 (5 bases). This CDR3 comprises 14 residues. Germline assignment: CDR1 SGHRS and CDR2 YFSETQ. V was cut by 4 bases and J by 8 bases, with 13 bases left in between.